The source of this TCR beta chain is a study of radiation and T cells in renal cell carcinoma (dated by TCRdb to about 2020). Concerning the study at large: The samples were obtained from a clinical trial, where primary renal cell carcinomas were treated with 15 Gy stereotactic body radiation therapy and then removed by nephrectomy 4 weeks afterward. In the 53 samples combined, about 4 million unique CDR3 nucleotide sequences were found, encoding roughly 3,000,000 unique CDR3 amino acid sequences. A total of around 50 samples underwent TCR beta sequencing, made up of 26 tumors and some 27 peripheral blood samples.

This specimen's time point label, per the study, means: blood 2 weeks post-SBRT. Taken with the paper, the label for treatment or condition translates to: 15 Gy SBRT to primary tumor, nephrectomy 4 weeks later. To follow tumor-enriched clonotypes, peripheral blood was collected serially from radiation-treated patients at baseline and again at 2 weeks and 4 weeks after SBRT. All patients had renal cell carcinoma with clear cell pathology. The QIAamp DNA Blood Mini Kit (Qiagen) was used to prepare genomic DNA for TCR sequencing. The analyses included just those samples that passed every quality control check. Following the manufacturer's recommendations, the immunoSEQ kit was used to generate TCR beta libraries from genomic DNA. Library preparation used a first multiplex PCR with proprietary primers, then a second PCR adding unique barcodes, with bead cleanups after each round. A positive control reaction and a negative control reaction, both provided in the kit, were run with every batch of samples. The final libraries were assessed on an Agilent 4200 TapeStation D1000 ScreenTape, pooled by volume, and quantified by qPCR. Sequencing was performed on an Illumina NextSeq500 using a MidOutput 150-cycle cartridge, with 156 Read1 cycles, 15 Index1 cycles, and the kit custom primers. The pooled library was loaded at approximately 0.96 pM, and about 20% PhiX control was spiked in. The study's processing was this. Vendor-processed data were analyzed in R, with a clonotype defined as all T cells sharing the same CDR3 nucleotide sequence. In the clone abundance analyses, frequencies in each sample were normalized to that sample's 10,000 most abundant clones. Public T cell clones, which averaged fewer than five per sample, were excluded before analysis. An abundance difference of at least 32-fold between compartments was the criterion for calling clonotypes tumor-enriched or baseline blood-enriched. A beta-binomial differential abundance model was used to identify clonotypes that were expanded or contracted between blood time points. Tumor-blood repertoire similarity was measured with the Baroni-Urbani and Buser coefficient, and group comparisons used two-tailed Wilcoxon tests in R. TCRdb provides this immuneACCESS table in a form limited to in-frame rearrangements. Some clones are lacking; in checked studies, under half of them reflect an unresolved V gene, and why the rest are absent is not known. Clone size and the V and J calls come from that table; the DNA yielded D and trimming. This sample is represented by about 150,000 clones; over 80% of them were singletons. The ten top clones hold 10% to 15% of the sample.

Points on this clone: The clone's antigen remains unknown. No clone much larger than this one lies a single base away; base qualities are absent.

General study outcomes and caveats: Blood repertoire dynamics were not followed beyond 4 weeks after treatment. An increase in top tumor clonotypes in blood was observed from baseline to 2 weeks post-radiation, followed by contraction by 4 weeks, which was taken to suggest transient expansion of tumor-resident clones. Effects of radiation dose or scheduling on the TCR repertoire could not be addressed with the single-armed trial design. Because pretreatment tumor biopsies were not available, the baseline intratumoral presence of clonotypes could not be determined.

The germline V gene specifies SGHTA as CDR1 and FQGNSA as CDR2. Reading from cysteine to phenylalanine, the CDR3 counts 12 amino acids. Only CDR3 DNA remains: 36 bases, in frame from the first base. V is reduced by 3 bases and J by 10 bases, leaving a spacing of 10 bases between them. The sequence was obtained from a woman in her forties or fifties with renal cell carcinoma. The rearrangement combines TRBV7-2 with TRBJ2-1, with the identity of the D gene unclear. Sample: blood, taken from a patient whose treatment included radiotherapy and nephrectomy. CDR3 region: CASSFAGWEQFF. The base sequence is TGTGCCAGCAGCTTCGCAGGTTGGGAGCAGTTCTTC.